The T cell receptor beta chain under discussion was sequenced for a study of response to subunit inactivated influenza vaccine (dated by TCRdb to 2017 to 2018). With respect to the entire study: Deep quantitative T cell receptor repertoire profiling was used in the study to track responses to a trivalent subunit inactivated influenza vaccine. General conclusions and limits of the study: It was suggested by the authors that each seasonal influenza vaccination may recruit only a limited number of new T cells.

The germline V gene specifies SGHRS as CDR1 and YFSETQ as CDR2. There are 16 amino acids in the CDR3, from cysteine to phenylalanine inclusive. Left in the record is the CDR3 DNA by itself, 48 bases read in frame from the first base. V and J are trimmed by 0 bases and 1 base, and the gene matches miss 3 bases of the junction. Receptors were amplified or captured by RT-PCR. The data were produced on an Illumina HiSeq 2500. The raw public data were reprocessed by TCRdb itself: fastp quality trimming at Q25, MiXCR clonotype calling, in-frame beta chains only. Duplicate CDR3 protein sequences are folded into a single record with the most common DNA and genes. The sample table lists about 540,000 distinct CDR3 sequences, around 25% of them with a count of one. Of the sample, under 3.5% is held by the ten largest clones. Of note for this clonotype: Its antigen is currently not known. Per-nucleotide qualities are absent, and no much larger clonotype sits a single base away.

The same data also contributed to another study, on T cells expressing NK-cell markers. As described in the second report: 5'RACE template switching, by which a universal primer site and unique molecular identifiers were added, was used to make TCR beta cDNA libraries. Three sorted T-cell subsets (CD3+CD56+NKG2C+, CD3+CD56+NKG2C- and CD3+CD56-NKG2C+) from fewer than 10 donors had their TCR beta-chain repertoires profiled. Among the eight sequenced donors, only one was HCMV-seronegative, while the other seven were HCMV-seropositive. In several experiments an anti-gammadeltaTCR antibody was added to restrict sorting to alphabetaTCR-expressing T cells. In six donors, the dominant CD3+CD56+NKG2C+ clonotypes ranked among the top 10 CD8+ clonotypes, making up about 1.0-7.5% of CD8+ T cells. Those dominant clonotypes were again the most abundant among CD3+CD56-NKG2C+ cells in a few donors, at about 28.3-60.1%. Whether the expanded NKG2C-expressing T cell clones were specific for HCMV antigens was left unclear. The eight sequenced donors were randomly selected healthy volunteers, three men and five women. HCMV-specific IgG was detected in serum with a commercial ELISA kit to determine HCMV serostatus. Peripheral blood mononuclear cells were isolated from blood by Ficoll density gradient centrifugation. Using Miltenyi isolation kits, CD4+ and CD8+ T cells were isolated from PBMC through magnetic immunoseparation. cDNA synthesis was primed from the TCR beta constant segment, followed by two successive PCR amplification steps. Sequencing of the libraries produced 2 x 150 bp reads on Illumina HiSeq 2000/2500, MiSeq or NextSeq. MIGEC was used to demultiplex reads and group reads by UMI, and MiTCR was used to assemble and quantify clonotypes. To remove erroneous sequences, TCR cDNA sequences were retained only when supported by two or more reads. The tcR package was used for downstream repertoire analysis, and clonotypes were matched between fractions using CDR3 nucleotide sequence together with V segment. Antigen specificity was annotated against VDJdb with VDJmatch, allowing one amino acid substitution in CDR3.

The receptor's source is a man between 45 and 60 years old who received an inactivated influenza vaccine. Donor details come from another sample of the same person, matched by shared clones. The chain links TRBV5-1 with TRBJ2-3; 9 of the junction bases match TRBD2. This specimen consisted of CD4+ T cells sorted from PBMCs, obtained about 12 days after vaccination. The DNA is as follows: TGCGCCAGCAGCTTGGGTAGCGGGGGCCGCACAGATACGCAGTATTTT. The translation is CASSLGSGGRTDTQYF. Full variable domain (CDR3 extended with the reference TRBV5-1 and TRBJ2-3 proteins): KAGVTQTPRYLIKTRGQQVTLSCSPISGHRSVSWYQQTPGQGLQFLFEYFSETQRNKGNFPGRFSGRQFSNSRSEMNVSTLELGDSALYLCASSLGSGGRTDTQYFGPGTRLTVL.